The clone carrying this T cell receptor beta chain was detected only once. The antigen remains undetermined. PCR amplification relied on 60 Vbeta primers (plus 13 Jbeta primers). Data came from immunoSEQ multiplex PCR; TCRdb stores just in-frame clones and leaves some out. This sample has approximately 190,000 clones; 84% occur once, and the top ten carry roughly 2.8%. The sample is drawn from a study of cytomegalovirus exposure and HLA in healthy donors. Broader study findings: Indistinguishable V segments, including TRBV6-2 and TRBV6-3, were excluded. A missense variant in DCLRE1C was later tied to TCR beta V- and J-gene trimming. The authors enumerated roughly 160 TCR beta chains as linked to cytomegalovirus.

Germline CDR1 MNHNS, CDR2 SASEGT. The CDR3 sequence is 18 residues long. Deletions cut 1 base from V and 0 bases from J, with 16 bases between. The TCR originated in a woman in her forties or fifties in good health and CMV-seropositive. The source material was PBMCs. This chain connects TRBV6-1 to TRBJ2-1; possibly TRBD1 for D (6 bases). The CDR3 nucleotides are TGTGCCAGCAGTGAAGTGGTGGGGGCATCAAGCTCCTACAATGAGCAGTTCTTC. It yields the protein CASSEVVGASSSYNEQFF.